Shown below are 27 T cell receptor beta chains from a single sample sequenced in a study of T cell responses to AZD1222 COVID-19 vaccine. The table came from immunoSEQ multiplex PCR; TCRdb's copy has only in-frame clones and leaves some out. The sample includes roughly 20,000 clones, approximately 79% of them seen just once. This material consisted of peripheral blood, taken on day 0 of AZD1222 vaccination. The origin of the receptors is an adult in good health.

The chain has TRBV28 and TRBJ2-3; D might be TRBD1 or TRBD2, each matching 6 bases. V was cut by 5 bases and J by 5 bases, with 20 bases left in between. Germline V gene sequence: CDR1 MDHEN, CDR2 SYDVKM. The CDR3 length is 16 residues. The CDR3 nucleotides are TGTGCCAGCAGTAGGGTGGTAACGGGGGCGGGAGATACGCAGTATTTT. Encoded protein: CASSRVVTGAGDTQYF.

A remark on this clone: Germline is not matched at one junction end, which may reflect a read error. The chain links TRBV2 to TRBJ1-2, with a tentative D call TRBD1 (5 bases). The length of the CDR3 is 12 residues. The germline V gene encodes CDR1 SNHLY and CDR2 FYNNEI. The CDR3 bases are TGTGCCAGCAGCCCCGGGGGGGGTCTATGGATCTTC. It specifies CASSPGGGLWIF.

This chain uses TRBV6-5 with TRBJ1-1, with D possibly being TRBD1 (6 bases). The CDR3 covers 14 residues. Germline V gene data show CDR1 as MNHEY and CDR2 as SVGAGI. Between the trimmed V and J ends, which lost 8 bases and 4 bases, there was a span of 17 bases. CDR3 nucleotide sequence: TGTGCCAGCCGTCTGAGGGGGATAGGCACTGAAGCTTTCTTT. The encoded protein is CASRLRGIGTEAFF.

The rearrangement joins TRBV2 to TRBJ2-1, with 10 positions matching TRBD2. Germline V CDR1 and CDR2: SNHLY, FYNNEI. J gave up 4 bases and V 8 bases, and 11 bases lay outside the gene matches. The CDR3 consists of 16 residues. CDR3 DNA sequence: TGTGCCAGCCCAGGACTAGCGGATACTCAGTACAATGAGCAGTTCTTC. Translating gives CASPGLADTQYNEQFF.

This clone was recorded a few times. The gene calls are TRBV19 and TRBJ2-3; D perhaps matches TRBD1 (6 bases). Germline V lookup: CDR1 LNHDA, CDR2 SQIVND (reference sequence). The CDR3 is 14 amino acids. Trimming left V 5 bases short and J 2 bases short, with 11 bases between. The CDR3, as DNA: TGTGCCAGTAGTCTGGGGGCTTACACAGATACGCAGTATTTT. Protein product: CASSLGAYTDTQYF.

This clone showed up just once. The chain links TRBV12-3 or TRBV12-4 to TRBJ1-5; D remains unclear. CDR3 length: 13 amino acids. V lost 3 bases, J lost 6 bases, and 9 bases lay in between. CDR3 nucleotide sequence: TGTGCCAGCAGTTTGGAGGGAGGTCAGCCCCAGCATTTT. Translating it yields CASSLEGGQPQHF.

This chain uses TRBV7-6 with TRBJ2-1; TRBD2 matches at 8 bases. V was clipped by 1 base and J by 7 bases; unmatched bases: 6. Germline V gives CDR1 SGHVS, CDR2 FNYEAQ. The CDR3 sequence is 15 residues long. CDR3: CASSLGGSGANEQFF. CDR3 nucleotides: TGTGCCAGCAGCTTAGGCGGTAGCGGGGCTAATGAGCAGTTCTTC.

This clone was counted a few times. CDR3 in DNA: TGTGCCAGCAGCTCGGGACTAGCGCTGGCCTACGAGCAGTACTTC. Protein product: CASSSGLALAYEQYF. The chain couples TRBV7-9 to TRBJ2-7, with TRBD2 matching over 10 bases. Looked up from germline, CDR1 is SEHNR and CDR2 is FQNEAQ (reference sequence). This CDR3 has 15 residues. With 4 bases clipped from V and 2 bases from J, the junction kept 5 bases outside the gene matches.

The gene calls are TRBV6-4 and TRBJ2-7; D remains unclear. The germline V gene encodes CDR1 MRHNA and CDR2 SNTAGT. V was clipped by 0 bases and J by 0 bases, with 9 bases between them. This CDR3 spans 15 amino acids. The CDR3 DNA follows: TGTGCCAGCAGTGACTCTCAGGTTAGCTCCTACGAGCAGTACTTC. Protein: CASSDSQVSSYEQYF.

J is TRBJ1-4 and V is TRBV2; D is possibly TRBD1 (5 bases). With 7 bases removed from V and 6 bases from J, the gap between germline ends came to 15 bases. The germline CDR1 and CDR2 sequences are SNHLY and FYNNEI. This CDR3 spans 14 amino acids. CDR3 in DNA: TGTGCCAGCATCCCAGACAGTTACCATGAAAAACTGTTTTTT. This codes for CASIPDSYHEKLFF.

The chain combines TRBV30 with TRBJ1-3; tentatively, D is TRBD1 (5 bases). Trimming took off 5 bases at V and 0 bases at J, with 8 bases between the two ends. The CDR3 loop spans 13 amino acids. Germline V gene data show CDR1 as GTSNPN and CDR2 as SVGIG (reference sequence). In nucleotides, the CDR3 is TGTGCCTGGGGGACGGTCTCTGGAAACACCATATATTTT. Translating it yields CAWGTVSGNTIYF.

The chain carries TRBV13 and TRBJ2-7; 7 nucleotides align to TRBD1. Germline trimming cut 5 bases from V and 3 bases from J; bases unmatched to any gene: 7. There are 14 residues in the CDR3. The germline V gene encodes CDR1 PRHDT and CDR2 FYEKMQ (reference sequence). This CDR3 reads CASSPRGDSYEQYF. The CDR3 coding sequence is TGTGCCAGCAGCCCCCGAGGGGACAGCTACGAGCAGTACTTC.

The V call is TRBV5-1, the J call TRBJ2-1; maybe TRBD2 (5 bases). Looked up from germline, CDR1 is SGHRS and CDR2 is YFSETQ. The CDR3 loop spans 13 amino acids. V lost 1 base and J lost 15, with 17 bases in between. CDR3 nucleotides: TGCGCCAGCAGCTTGATATCCGGGGAAGCACGGTTCTTC. The encoded protein is CASSLISGEARFF.

This rearrangement joins TRBV19 to TRBJ2-1; 8 bases line up with TRBD2. The CDR3 is made up of 17 amino acids. Germline V gene data show CDR1 as LNHDA and CDR2 as SQIVND (reference sequence). The V and J ends lost 6 bases and 1 base, in that order; junction bases with no gene match: 11. The CDR3 DNA reads as TGTGCCAGTAGCACCATAGCGGGAAGGAGGTCCTACAATGAGCAGTTCTTC. Amino acids: CASSTIAGRRSYNEQFF.

The chain couples TRBV27 to TRBJ2-1, with 9 bases that match TRBD2. This CDR3 comprises 18 residues. The germline CDR1 and CDR2 sequences are MNHEY and SMNVEV (reference sequence). V was clipped by 0 bases and J by 10 bases; unmatched bases: 16. The CDR3 DNA follows: TGTGCCAGCAGTTTATCGAGGCCCGGAATAGCGGGAGTGGGGGAGCAGTTCTTC. Protein: CASSLSRPGIAGVGEQFF.

The CDR3 DNA follows: TGTGCCAGCAGCTTAGAAGAGGACAGGGACCCCTATGGCTACACCTTC. Translating gives CASSLEEDRDPYGYTF. J is TRBJ1-2 and V is TRBV7-9; 8 bases align to TRBD1. The V gene's germline CDR1 is SEHNR and CDR2 FQNEAQ (reference sequence). This CDR3 region has 16 residues. The trim removed 1 base at V and 4 bases at J, leaving 8 bases unmatched.

This rearrangement joins TRBV18 to TRBJ2-6; D gene ambiguous. The CDR3 extends over 14 amino acids. V was pared by 5 bases and J by 0 bases, with 5 bases between. Per germline, CDR1 KGHSH and CDR2 LQKENI. DNA of the CDR3: TGTGCCAGCTCATCGGACTCTGGGGCCAACGTCCTGACTTTC. It is translated as CASSSDSGANVLTF. Combining the CDR3 with reference TRBV18 and TRBJ2-6 gives the whole variable domain NAGVMQNPRHLVRRRGQEARLRCSPMKGHSHVYWYRQLPEEGLKFMVYLQKENIIDESGMPKERFSAEFPKEGPSILRIQQVVRGDSAAYFCASSSDSGANVLTFGAGSRLTVL.

CDR3 sequence (DNA): TGTGCCAGTAGTCCCTCGGGGGGAACTAATGAAAAACTGTTTTTT. It codes for CASSPSGGTNEKLFF. This chain joins TRBV19 and TRBJ1-4; possible D gene TRBD1, 5 bases. V lost 5 bases and J 1 base, leaving 11 bases between the germline ends. Germline lookup yields CDR1 LNHDA and CDR2 SQIVND (reference sequence). The CDR3 contains 15 residues.

This chain links TRBV9 with TRBJ2-3, with D hard to call. This CDR3 spans 16 amino acids. V gave up 0 bases and J gave up 0 bases, with 11 bases separating them. The germline V gene encodes CDR1 SGDLS and CDR2 YYNGEE. CDR3 sequence reads: CASSVAGQLSTDTQYF. The CDR3 nucleotides are TGTGCCAGCAGCGTAGCTGGGCAACTCAGCACAGATACGCAGTATTTT.

This sequence joins TRBV7-6 and TRBJ2-7, with 9 bases fitting TRBD1. The junction had 8 bases not matched to a gene; V was cut back by 0 bases and J by 5 bases. Germline lookup yields CDR1 SGHVS and CDR2 FNYEAQ. The CDR3 loop spans 16 amino acids. CDR3 in DNA: TGTGCCAGCAGCTTAGCGAGGGACAGGGTATTCAACGAGCAGTACTTC. This encodes CASSLARDRVFNEQYF.

The gene calls are TRBV7-8 and TRBJ1-4; unclear D gene. The CDR3 length is 17 residues. The germline V gene encodes CDR1 SGHVS and CDR2 FQNEAQ. Trimming stripped 4 bases from V and 2 bases from J, with 17 bases between. The CDR3 DNA sequence: TGTGCCAGCAGCTCCCGTCCCATCTTTGGGACTAATGAAAAACTGTTTTTT. Its translation is CASSSRPIFGTNEKLFF. Supplemented by reference TRBV7-8 and TRBJ1-4, the full variable domain reads GAGVSQSPRYKVAKRGQDVALRCDPISGHVSLFWYQQALGQGPEFLTYFQNEAQLDKSGLPSDRFFAERPEGSVSTLKIQRTQQEDSAVYLCASSSRPIFGTNEKLFFGSGTQLSVL.

The V and J genes are TRBV29-1 and TRBJ1-1; D uncertain. Germline assignment: CDR1 SQVTM and CDR2 ANQGSEA. The CDR3 sequence is 12 residues long. Trimming removed 6 bases at V and 3 bases at J, with 11 bases between. The CDR3 DNA follows: TGCAGCGTGACCAGAGATTACACTGAAGCTTTCTTT. It is translated as CSVTRDYTEAFF.

The chain recombines TRBV30 with TRBJ2-1; TRBD1 might be the D (6 bases). Trimming left V 0 bases short and J 8 bases short, with 11 bases between. The germline CDR1 and CDR2 sequences are GTSNPN and SVGIG (reference sequence). The CDR3 runs to 13 residues. The CDR3: CAWSVFGGDEQFF. CDR3 in DNA: TGTGCCTGGAGTGTGTTTGGGGGCGATGAGCAGTTCTTC.

The CDR3: CASSEGQRASSYNEQFF. DNA of the CDR3: TGTGCCAGCAGTGAGGGGCAAAGGGCCAGCTCCTACAATGAGCAGTTCTTC. The genes are TRBV2 and TRBJ2-1; perhaps TRBD1 as D (5 bases). The length of the CDR3 is 17 residues. Germline CDR1 SNHLY, CDR2 FYNNEI. Trimming pared 3 bases from V and 0 bases from J, leaving 15 bases between.

This CDR3 reads CSVGQGAKNIQYF. For the CDR3, the DNA is TGCAGCGTGGGACAGGGGGCCAAAAACATTCAGTACTTC. The chain employs TRBV29-1 and TRBJ2-4, with 10 bases matching TRBD1. In germline, CDR1 is SQVTM, CDR2 ANQGSEA. V was clipped by 6 bases and J by 1 base; unmatched bases: 0. The CDR3 length is 13 residues.

This chain connects TRBV30 to TRBJ1-6; D is unclear. Trimming pared 4 bases from V and 2 bases from J, leaving 9 bases between. The CDR3 spans 14 residues. From germline, CDR1 is GTSNPN and CDR2 SVGIG (reference sequence). The CDR3 sequence is CAWTKGPYNSPLHF. In DNA form, the CDR3 reads TGTGCCTGGACTAAGGGTCCCTATAATTCACCCCTCCACTTT.

This sequence joins TRBV28 and TRBJ2-7, with TRBD2 matching over 11 bases. CDR3 length: 15 residues. Unmatched junction bases numbered 4, after V lost 5 bases and J lost 1 base. Germline V gene data show CDR1 as MDHEN and CDR2 as SYDVKM. The CDR3 reads CASSKGTSGSYEQYF. CDR3 in DNA: TGTGCCAGCAGTAAAGGGACTAGCGGTTCCTACGAGCAGTACTTC.